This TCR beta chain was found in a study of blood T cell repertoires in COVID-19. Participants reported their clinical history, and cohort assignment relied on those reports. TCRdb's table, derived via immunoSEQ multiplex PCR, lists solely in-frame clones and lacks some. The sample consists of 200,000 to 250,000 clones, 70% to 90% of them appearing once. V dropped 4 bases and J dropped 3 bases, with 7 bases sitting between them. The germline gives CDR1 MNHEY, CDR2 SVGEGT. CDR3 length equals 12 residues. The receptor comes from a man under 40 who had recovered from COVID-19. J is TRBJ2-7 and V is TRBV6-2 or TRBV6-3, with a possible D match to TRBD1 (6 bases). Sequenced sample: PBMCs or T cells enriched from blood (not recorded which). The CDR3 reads CASSSQGYEQYF. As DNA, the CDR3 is TGTGCCAGCAGTTCACAGGGCTACGAGCAGTACTTC.